This T cell receptor (beta chain) was documented in a study of T-cell memory formation after mild COVID-19. TCRdb independently ran MiXCR on the 5' RACE reads; one entry per CDR3 protein. The table lists about 400,000 distinct CDR3 sequences, roughly 24% of them singletons. This clonotype was detected only a few times. With 1 base removed from V and 4 bases from J, the gap between germline ends came to 8 bases. CDR1 and CDR2 from the germline V gene are SGHRS and YFSETQ. The CDR3 spans 13 residues. This chain joins TRBV5-1 and TRBJ1-2, with D hard to call. This clonotype originated in an adult woman who had mild COVID-19 (a few samples of this study predate the infection). Cell type and time point are not known. The sequencing input was PBMCs or a T cell subset sorted from them (not recorded which). The CDR3 loop reads CASSLTTAYGYTF. CDR3 in DNA: TGCGCCAGCAGCTTGACAACAGCCTATGGCTACACCTTC.